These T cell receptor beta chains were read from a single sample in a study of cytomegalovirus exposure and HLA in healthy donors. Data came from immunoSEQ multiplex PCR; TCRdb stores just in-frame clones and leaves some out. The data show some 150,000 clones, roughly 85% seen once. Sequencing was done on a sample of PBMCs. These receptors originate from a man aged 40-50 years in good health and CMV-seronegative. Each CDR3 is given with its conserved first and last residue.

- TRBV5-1 CASSRRTSGPTSYEQYF
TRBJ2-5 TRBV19 CASTSRGEETQYF
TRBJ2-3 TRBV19 CASSQAGYGDTQYF
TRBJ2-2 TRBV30 CAWSTRSPTGELFF
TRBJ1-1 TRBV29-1 CSVEDLGRGNTEAFF
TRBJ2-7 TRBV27 CAVSQGKAYEQYF
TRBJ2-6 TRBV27 CASRGTGTGANVLTF
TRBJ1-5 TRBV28 CASTFDRGLGQPQHF
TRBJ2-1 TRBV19 CASSTSGANNEQFF
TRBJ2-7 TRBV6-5 CASSLPGVHEQYF
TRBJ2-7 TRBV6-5 CASSYAGEQYF
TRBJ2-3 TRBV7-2 CASSIGLAPSTDTQYF
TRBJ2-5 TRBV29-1 CSVDNTGYQETQYF
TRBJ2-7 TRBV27 CASTLYEQYF
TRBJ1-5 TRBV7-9 CASSLARTGGDQPQHF
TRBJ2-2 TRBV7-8 CASSWTSGNTGELFF
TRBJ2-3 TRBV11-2 CASSLGGQGSDTQYF
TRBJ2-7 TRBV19 CASGTYEQYF
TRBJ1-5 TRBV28 CASGQGRGQPQHF
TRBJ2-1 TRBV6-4 CASSEPLADYNEQFF
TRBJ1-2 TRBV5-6 CASSLEGRGGYTF
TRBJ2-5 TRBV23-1 CASDALGVCPKETQYF
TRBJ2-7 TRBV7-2 CASSSGQGAGEQYF
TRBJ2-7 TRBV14 CASSTPGGTGAYEQYF
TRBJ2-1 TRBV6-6 CASSYSISEQFF
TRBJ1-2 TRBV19 CASSIGTGSYGYTF
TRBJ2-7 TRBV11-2 CASSWGPAGAGEQYF
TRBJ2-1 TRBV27 CASSLSAREGPNEQFF
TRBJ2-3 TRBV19 CASSRTTNTDTQYF
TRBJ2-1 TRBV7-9 CASSHGLAGGKNNEQFF
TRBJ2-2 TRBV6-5 CASSEGGSGELFF
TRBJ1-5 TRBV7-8 CASSLALGQNNQPQHF
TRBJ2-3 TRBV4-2 CASSPMGTSGRAGSDTQYF
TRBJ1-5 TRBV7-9 CSSSLGPLSQPQHF
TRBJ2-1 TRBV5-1 CASSSGGGSGEQFF
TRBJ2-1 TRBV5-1 CASSLAGPPYNEQFF
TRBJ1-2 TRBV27 CASNRIAFRGNGYTF
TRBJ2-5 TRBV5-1 CASSLGGGETQYF
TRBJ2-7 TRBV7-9 CASSPGTGFWEQYF
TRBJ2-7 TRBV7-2 CASSLTGLYEQYF
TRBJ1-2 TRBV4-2 CASSQDWVGGNPNYGYTF
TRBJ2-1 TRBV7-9 CASSLEGTGGGNEQFF
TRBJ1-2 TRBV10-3 CAISELQGANYGYTF
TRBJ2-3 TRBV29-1 CSVETDTQTDTQYF
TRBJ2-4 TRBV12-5 CASGQGDFKNIQYF
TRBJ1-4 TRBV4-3 CASSQVLGAGEKLFF
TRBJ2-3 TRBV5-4 CASSLERTTDTQYF
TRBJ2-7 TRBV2 CASRAGTGGSHEQYF
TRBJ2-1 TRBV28 CASSGTSGRARYNEQFF
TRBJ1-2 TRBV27 CASSFQGSGYTF
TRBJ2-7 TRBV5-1 CASSLVQGGLDEQYF
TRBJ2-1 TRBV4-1 CASSQEGGAGYEQFF
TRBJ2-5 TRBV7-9 CASSLAEETQYF
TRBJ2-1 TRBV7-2 CAGSRAPGQGRDEQFF
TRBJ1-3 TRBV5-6 CASSLVGQDSGNTIYF
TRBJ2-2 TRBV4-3 CASSQEGTGAGELFF
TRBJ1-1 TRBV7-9 CSSSPRDSMNTEAFF